This T cell receptor beta chain was retrieved from a study of CXCR3-negative and CXCR3-positive naive CD8 T cells. Comment on this clonotype: As yet, its antigen is unknown.

Findings of the study overall: Both of the naive subsets showed about the same high diversity, but memory CD8+ cells had much less. Comparison of naive cells showed more hydrophobic TRB CDR3s in CXCR3-positive than in CXCR3-negative naive cells. TCR strength was inferred from TRB CDR3 properties, while surface CD5 was comparable between naive subsets.

With UMI labels, 5' RACE was used to prepare the TRB cDNA libraries. TCRdb re-analyzed the 5' RACE reads; it lists each CDR3 protein once, without DNA. The sample's table shows around 88,000 distinct CDR3 sequences. Every CD8+ subset sample held a few hundred thousand flow-sorted cells, done in triplicate. Naive CD8+ T cells carried a CD45RO-CCR7+CD27+CD95- phenotype. CDR3 length: 17 residues. Looked up from germline, CDR1 is SGHDN and CDR2 is FVKESK. The clonotype was recovered from a human donor in good health. Some clones in this sample may be carry-over from other donors' samples. This chain uses TRBV14 with TRBJ1-4; without DNA, the TCRdb call of TRBD1 cannot be checked. The sequenced sample was naive CXCR3+ CD8+ T cells from blood. The subset denotes: CD45RO-CCR7+CD27+CD95- naive CD8+ T cells expressing CXCR3 (TNR3+). The CDR3 protein is CASSQEILGQYNEKLFF.